The rows below give T cell receptor beta chains drawn from one sample of a study of human versus mouse CDR3 diversity and MHC coevolution. Measured with immunoSEQ multiplex PCR; TCRdb has only the in-frame clones, and not every one. The sample records about 77,000 clones, about nine tenths being singletons. The specimen sequenced was naive CD4+ T cells from blood. The receptors originated from a person between 25 and 75 years old in good health. Each CDR3 is given with its conserved first and last residue. D genes are given only for firm matches. Clone size is given for some rows only: seen once, a few or many times, or a class if the clone is expanded.

V	J	size	D	DNA	CDR3
TRBV18	TRBJ1-1	-	-	TGTGCCAGCTCACTGGGACAAGTAATAGTGGACACTGAAGCTTTCTTT	CASSLGQVIVDTEAFF
TRBV9	TRBJ2-3	-	-	TGTGCCAGCAGCGTATTACGGACAGATACGCAGTATTTT	CASSVLRTDTQYF
TRBV2	TRBJ2-3	once	TRBD1	TGTGCCAGCAGCCAACAGGGGACCAGCACAGATACGCAGTATTTT	CASSQQGTSTDTQYF
TRBV5-1	TRBJ2-3	-	-	TGCGCCAGCAGCTTCGAGTTTTTCGCAGATACGCAGTATTTT	CASSFEFFADTQYF
TRBV11-1	TRBJ2-7	-	TRBD1	TGTGCCAGCAGCACCCGGCCGGGACAGGGGGCAAAAGAGCAGTACTTC	CASSTRPGQGAKEQYF
TRBV6-1	TRBJ1-1	-	-	TGTGCCAGCAGTGTTACGACAGCAAACACTGAAGCTTTCTTT	CASSVTTANTEAFF
TRBV6-1	TRBJ2-7	-	TRBD1	TGTGCCAGCACCCCGACAGGGGGTGTCTACGAGCAGTACTTC	CASTPTGGVYEQYF
TRBV6-1	TRBJ2-4	-	TRBD2	TGTGCCAGCAGTGAAGTTGTACTAGCGGGAGTGTCGGTAGTGTCTGCCAAAAACATTCAGTACTTC	CASSEVVLAGVSVVSAKNIQYF
TRBV12-5	TRBJ2-3	-	TRBD1	TGTGCTAGTGGTTTGGTAGTTCAGGGGGCAGGGGATACGCAGTATTTT	CASGLVVQGAGDTQYF
TRBV6-6	TRBJ2-1	-	TRBD2	TGTGCCAGCAGCTCGAGCGGGGGGGCGGGGAATGAGCAGTTCTTC	CASSSSGGAGNEQFF